This T cell receptor (beta chain) was recorded in a study of T cell repertoires in cytomegalovirus infection. Study-wide results and limits: HLA-C-restricted CMV clonotypes gave the most frequent clonotype in two of eight donors. CMV carriers having the relevant HLA were flagged by cumulative public TCR beta family frequency.

Deletions cut 5 bases from V and 4 bases from J, with 8 bases between. This CDR3 region has 12 residues. In germline, CDR1 is SGHTA, CDR2 FQGNSA. With respect to this clonotype: The antigen remains undetermined.

MiXCR was run by TCRdb on the reads, yielding one entry per CDR3 protein. The repertoire includes about 400,000 distinct CDR3 sequences, approximately 18% of them detected once, and under 9% sits in the top ten. The chain is built from TRBV7-2 and TRBJ2-5, with D unresolved. Sequencing used PBMCs. This sequence was found in a human donor in good health (CMV status not recorded). Some clones in this sample may be carry-over from other donors' samples. The CDR3 here is CASSQWGETQYF. In nucleotides, the CDR3 is TGTGCCAGCAGCCAGTGGGGAGAGACCCAGTACTTC.